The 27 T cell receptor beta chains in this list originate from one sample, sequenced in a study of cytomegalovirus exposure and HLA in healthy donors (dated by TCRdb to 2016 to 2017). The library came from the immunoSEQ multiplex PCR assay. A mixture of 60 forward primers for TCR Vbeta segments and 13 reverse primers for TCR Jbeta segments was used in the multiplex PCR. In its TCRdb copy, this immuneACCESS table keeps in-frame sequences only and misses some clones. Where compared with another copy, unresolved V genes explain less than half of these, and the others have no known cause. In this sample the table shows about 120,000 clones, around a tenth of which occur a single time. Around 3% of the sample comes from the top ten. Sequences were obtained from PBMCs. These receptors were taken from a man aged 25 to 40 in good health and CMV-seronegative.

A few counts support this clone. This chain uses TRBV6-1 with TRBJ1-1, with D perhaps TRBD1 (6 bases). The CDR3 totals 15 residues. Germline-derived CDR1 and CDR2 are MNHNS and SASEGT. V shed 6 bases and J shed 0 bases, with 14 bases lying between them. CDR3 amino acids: CASSEPRQVNTEAFF. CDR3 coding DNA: TGTGCCAGCAGCGAACCTAGACAGGTGAACACTGAAGCTTTCTTT.

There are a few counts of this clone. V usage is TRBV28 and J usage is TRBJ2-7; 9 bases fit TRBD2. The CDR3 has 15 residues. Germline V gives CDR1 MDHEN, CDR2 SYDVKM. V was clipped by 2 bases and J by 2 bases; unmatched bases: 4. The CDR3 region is CASSLRRGGTYEQYF. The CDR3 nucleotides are TGTGCCAGCAGTTTAAGGCGGGGGGGGACCTACGAGCAGTACTTC.

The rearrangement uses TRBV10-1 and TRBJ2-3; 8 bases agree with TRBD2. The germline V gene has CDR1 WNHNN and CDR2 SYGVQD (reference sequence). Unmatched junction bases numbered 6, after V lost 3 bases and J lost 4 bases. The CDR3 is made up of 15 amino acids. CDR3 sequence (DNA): TGCGCCAGCAGTGAACGGCGGGGGGTCTCAGATACGCAGTATTTT. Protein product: CASSERRGVSDTQYF.

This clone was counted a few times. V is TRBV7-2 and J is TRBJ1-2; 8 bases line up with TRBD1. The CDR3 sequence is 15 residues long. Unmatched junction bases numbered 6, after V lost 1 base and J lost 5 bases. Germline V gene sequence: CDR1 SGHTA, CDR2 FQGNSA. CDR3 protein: CASSLGGTGDYGYTF. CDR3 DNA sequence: TGTGCCAGCAGCTTAGGGGGGACAGGAGATTATGGCTACACCTTC.

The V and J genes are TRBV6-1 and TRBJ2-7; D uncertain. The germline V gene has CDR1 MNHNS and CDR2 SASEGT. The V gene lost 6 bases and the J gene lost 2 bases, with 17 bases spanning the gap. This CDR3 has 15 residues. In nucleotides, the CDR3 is TGTGCCAGCAGATTCGACGCGGTCCTTCCCTACGAGCAGTACTTC. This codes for CASRFDAVLPYEQYF.

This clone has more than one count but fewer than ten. CDR3 in DNA: TGTGCCAGCAGCGTTTTCCCCGGGGTGCGCGAAAAACTGTTTTTT. It translates to CASSVFPGVREKLFF. This chain connects TRBV9 to TRBJ1-4, with D unresolved. The CDR3 has 15 residues. Trimming removed 2 bases from V and 8 bases from J, with 16 bases in between. Germline V gene data show CDR1 as SGDLS and CDR2 as YYNGEE.

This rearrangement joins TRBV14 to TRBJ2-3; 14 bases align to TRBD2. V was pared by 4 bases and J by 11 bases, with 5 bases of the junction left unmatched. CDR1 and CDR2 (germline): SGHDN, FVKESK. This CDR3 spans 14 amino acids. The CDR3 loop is CASSLGLAGVGQYF. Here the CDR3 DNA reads TGTGCCAGCAGCCTGGGACTAGCGGGAGTAGGGCAGTATTTT.

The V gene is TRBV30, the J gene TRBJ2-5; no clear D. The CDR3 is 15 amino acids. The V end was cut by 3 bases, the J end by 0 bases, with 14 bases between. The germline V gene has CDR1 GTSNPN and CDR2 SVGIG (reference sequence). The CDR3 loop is CAWRGTNVYQETQYF. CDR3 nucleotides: TGTGCCTGGAGAGGTACTAACGTGTACCAAGAGACCCAGTACTTC.

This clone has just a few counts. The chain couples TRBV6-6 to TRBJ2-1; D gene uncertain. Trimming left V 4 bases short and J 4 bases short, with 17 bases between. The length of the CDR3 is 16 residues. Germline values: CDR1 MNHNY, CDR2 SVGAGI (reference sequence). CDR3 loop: CASSSLRGRSYNEQFF. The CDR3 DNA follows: TGTGCCAGCAGTTCCCTGCGAGGAAGGTCATACAATGAGCAGTTCTTC.

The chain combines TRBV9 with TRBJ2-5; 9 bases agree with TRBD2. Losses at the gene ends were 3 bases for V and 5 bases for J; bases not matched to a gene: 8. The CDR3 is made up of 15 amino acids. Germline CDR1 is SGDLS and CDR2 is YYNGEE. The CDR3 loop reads CASSAGLASVETQYF. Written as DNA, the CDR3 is TGTGCCAGCAGCGCGGGACTAGCCTCCGTGGAGACCCAGTACTTC.

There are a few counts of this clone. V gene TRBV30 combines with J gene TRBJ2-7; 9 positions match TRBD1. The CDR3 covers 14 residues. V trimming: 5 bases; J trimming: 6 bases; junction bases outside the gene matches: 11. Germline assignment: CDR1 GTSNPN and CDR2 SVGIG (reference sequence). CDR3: CAWSRTGVGVEQYF. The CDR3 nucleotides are TGTGCCTGGTCCCGGACAGGGGTAGGGGTCGAGCAGTACTTC.

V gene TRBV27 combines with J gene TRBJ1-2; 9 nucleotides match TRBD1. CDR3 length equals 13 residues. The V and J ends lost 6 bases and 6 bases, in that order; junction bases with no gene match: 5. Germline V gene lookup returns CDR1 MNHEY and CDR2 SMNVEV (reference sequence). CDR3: CASRSGTGNGYTF. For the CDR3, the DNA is TGTGCCAGCAGATCCGGGACAGGGAATGGCTACACCTTC.

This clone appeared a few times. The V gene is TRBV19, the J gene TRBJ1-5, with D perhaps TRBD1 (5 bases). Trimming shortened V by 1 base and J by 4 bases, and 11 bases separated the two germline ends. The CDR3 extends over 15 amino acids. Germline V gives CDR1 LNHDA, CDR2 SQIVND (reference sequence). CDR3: CASSIGRGPNQPQHF. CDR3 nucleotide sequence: TGTGCCAGTAGTATAGGAAGGGGCCCGAATCAGCCCCAGCATTTT.

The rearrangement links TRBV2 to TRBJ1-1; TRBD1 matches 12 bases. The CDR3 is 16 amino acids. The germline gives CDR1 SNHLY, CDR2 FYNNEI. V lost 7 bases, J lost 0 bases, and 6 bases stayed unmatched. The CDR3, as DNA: TGTGCCAGCACCGGGGGGACAGGGGGCTTGAACACTGAAGCTTTCTTT. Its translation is CASTGGTGGLNTEAFF.

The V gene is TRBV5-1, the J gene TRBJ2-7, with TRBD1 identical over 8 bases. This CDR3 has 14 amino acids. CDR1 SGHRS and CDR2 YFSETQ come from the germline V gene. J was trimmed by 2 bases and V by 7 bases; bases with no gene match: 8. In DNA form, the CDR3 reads TGCGCCAGCCGATCCGGGACAGGACCCTACGAGCAGTACTTC. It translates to CASRSGTGPYEQYF.

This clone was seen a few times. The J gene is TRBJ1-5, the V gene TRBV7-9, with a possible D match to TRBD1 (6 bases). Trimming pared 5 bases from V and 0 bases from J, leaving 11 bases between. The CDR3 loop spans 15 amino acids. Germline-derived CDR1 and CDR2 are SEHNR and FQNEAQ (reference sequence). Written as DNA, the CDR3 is TGTGCCAGCAGCCCCGGACAGCTTAGCAATCAGCCCCAGCATTTT. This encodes CASSPGQLSNQPQHF.

The CDR3, as DNA: TGCGCCAGCAGCCAGAGCCCGAACACTGAAGCTTTCTTT. Residues: CASSQSPNTEAFF. The V call is TRBV4-1, the J call TRBJ1-1; D uncertain. Germline assignment: CDR1 MGHRA and CDR2 YSYEKL. The CDR3 totals 13 residues. V was cut by 3 bases and J by 1 base, with 6 bases left in between.

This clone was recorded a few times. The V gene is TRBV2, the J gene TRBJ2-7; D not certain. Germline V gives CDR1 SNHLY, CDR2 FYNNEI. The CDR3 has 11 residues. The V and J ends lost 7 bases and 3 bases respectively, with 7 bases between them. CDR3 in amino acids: CASIAGYEQYF. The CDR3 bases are TGTGCCAGCATTGCAGGCTACGAGCAGTACTTC.

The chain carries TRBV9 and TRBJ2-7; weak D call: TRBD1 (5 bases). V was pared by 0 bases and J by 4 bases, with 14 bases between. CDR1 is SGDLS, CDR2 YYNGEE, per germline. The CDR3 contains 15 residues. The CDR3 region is CASSVDKGPFYEQYF. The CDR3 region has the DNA TGTGCCAGCAGCGTAGATAAGGGGCCTTTTTACGAGCAGTACTTC.

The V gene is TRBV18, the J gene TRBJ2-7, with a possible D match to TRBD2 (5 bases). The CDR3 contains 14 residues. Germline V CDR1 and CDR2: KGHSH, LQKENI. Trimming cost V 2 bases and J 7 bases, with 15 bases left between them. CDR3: CASSPAAGIGEQYF. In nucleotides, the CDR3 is TGTGCCAGCTCACCAGCAGCCGGGATAGGGGAGCAGTACTTC.

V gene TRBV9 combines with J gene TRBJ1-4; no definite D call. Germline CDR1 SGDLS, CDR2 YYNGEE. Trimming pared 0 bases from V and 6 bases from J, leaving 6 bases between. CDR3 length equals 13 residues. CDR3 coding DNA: TGTGCCAGCAGCGTAGGTTCGGATGAAAAACTGTTTTTT. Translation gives CASSVGSDEKLFF.

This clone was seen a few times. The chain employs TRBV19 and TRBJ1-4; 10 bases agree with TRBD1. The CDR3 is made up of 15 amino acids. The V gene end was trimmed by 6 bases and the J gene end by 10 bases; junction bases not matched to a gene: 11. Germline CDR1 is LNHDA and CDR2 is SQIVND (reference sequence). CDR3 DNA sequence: TGTGCCAGTAGCTCTCCGGGACAGGGGCGGCTAAAACTGTTTTTT. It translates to CASSSPGQGRLKLFF.

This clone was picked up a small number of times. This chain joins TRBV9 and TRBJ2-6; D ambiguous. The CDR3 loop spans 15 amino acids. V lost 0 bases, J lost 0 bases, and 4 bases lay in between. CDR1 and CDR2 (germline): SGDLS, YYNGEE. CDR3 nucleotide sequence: TGTGCCAGCAGCGTAGGAGTCTCTGGGGCCAACGTCCTGACTTTC. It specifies CASSVGVSGANVLTF.

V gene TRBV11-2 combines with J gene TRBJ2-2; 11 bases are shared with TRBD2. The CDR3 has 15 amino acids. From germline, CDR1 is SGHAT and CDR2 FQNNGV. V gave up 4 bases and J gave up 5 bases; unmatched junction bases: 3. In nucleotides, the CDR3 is TGTGCCAGCAGCTCAACTAGCGGGAGAACCGGGGAGCTGTTTTTT. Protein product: CASSSTSGRTGELFF. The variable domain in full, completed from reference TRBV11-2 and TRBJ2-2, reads EAGVAQSPRYKIIEKRQSVAFWCNPISGHATLYWYQQILGQGPKLLIQFQNNGVVDDSQLPKDRFSAERLKGVDSTLKIQPAKLEDSAVYLCASSSTSGRTGELFFGEGSRLTVL.

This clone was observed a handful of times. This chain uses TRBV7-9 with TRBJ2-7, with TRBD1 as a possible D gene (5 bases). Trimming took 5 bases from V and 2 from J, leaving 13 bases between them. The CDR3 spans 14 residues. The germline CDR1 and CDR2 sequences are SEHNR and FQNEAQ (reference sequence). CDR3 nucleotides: TGTGCCAGCAGCCCCCGGACAAGCCCCTACGAGCAGTACTTC. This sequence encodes CASSPRTSPYEQYF.

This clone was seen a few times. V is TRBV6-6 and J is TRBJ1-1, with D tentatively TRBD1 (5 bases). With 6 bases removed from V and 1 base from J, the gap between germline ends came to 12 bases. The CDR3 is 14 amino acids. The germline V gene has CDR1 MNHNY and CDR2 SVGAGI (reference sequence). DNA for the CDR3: TGTGCCAGCAGACTCCCGACAGCGAACACTGAAGCTTTCTTT. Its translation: CASRLPTANTEAFF.

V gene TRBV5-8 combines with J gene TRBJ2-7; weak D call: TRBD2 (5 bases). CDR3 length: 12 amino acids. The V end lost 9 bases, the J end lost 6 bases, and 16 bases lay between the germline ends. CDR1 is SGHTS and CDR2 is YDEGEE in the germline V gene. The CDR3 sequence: CATWRVVGEQYF. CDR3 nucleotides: TGTGCCACCTGGCGGGTAGTCGGCGAGCAGTACTTC. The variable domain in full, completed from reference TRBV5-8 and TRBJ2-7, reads EAGVTQSPTHLIKTRGQQATLRCSPISGHTSVYWYQQALGLGLQFLLWYDEGEERNRGNFPPRFSGRQFPNYSSELNVNALELEDSALYLCATWRVVGEQYFGPGTRLTVT.